This record concerns one TCR beta chain sequence. This record comes from a study of blood T cell repertoires in COVID-19. V was trimmed by 4 bases and J by 1 base, leaving 12 bases between them. The CDR3 runs 15 residues. Germline assignment: CDR1 SGDLS and CDR2 YYNGEE. Profiled with immunoSEQ multiplex PCR; TCRdb holds only in-frame clones, not every one. Of roughly 80,000 clones in the sample, 90% are singletons; the top ten hold roughly 15%. The source material was peripheral blood. This TCR was sampled from a woman over 75 with active or convalescent COVID-19. The V call is TRBV9, the J call TRBJ2-1; possible D gene TRBD1, 5 bases. Here the CDR3 DNA reads TGTGCCAGCAGCTCAGCAGGGATTTCCTACAATGAGCAGTTCTTC. Translation gives CASSSAGISYNEQFF.